This is a list of T cell receptor beta chains from one sample in a study of T cell responses to AZD1222 COVID-19 vaccine. TCRdb keeps only in-frame clones here, not all; method: immunoSEQ multiplex PCR. Of fewer than 90,000 clones listed, about 86% are singletons. The starting material was peripheral blood, obtained 28 days after the second AZD1222 dose. The receptor source for this set is an adult who received the AZD1222 COVID-19 vaccine. The CDR3 runs from the conserved cysteine through the conserved F or W. The D gene is left open where the match is weak. For some rows the clone size is stated as once, few or many, or as a class when expanded; others skip it.

v_call	cdr3_length	d_call	clone_size	j_call	cdr3_nt	cdr3_aa
TRBV2	15	TRBD2	NA	TRBJ2-5	TGTGCCTGGCGGGGACTAGCGGGCTTACAAGAGACCCAGTACTTC	CAWRGLAGLQETQYF
TRBV7-2	15	TRBD2	NA	TRBJ2-2	TGTGCCAGCAGCAGGACTAGCGGGAGCATCGGGGAGCTGTTTTTT	CASSRTSGSIGELFF
TRBV7-9	15	NA	NA	TRBJ2-1	TGTGCCAGCAGCTTTAGCGGCGCCGCCTACAATGAGCAGTTCTTC	CASSFSGAAYNEQFF
TRBV29-1	16	NA	NA	TRBJ2-4	TGCAGCGTTGAAGCTGCGGGTCTGGGGGCCAAAAACATTCAGTACTTC	CSVEAAGLGAKNIQYF
TRBV7-8	15	NA	NA	TRBJ2-5	TGTGCCAGCAGCATCGGGACGGCCCAGAGAGAGACCCAGTACTTC	CASSIGTAQRETQYF
TRBV9	17	NA	NA	TRBJ2-1	TGTGCCAGCAGCGTAGCTCCTGGTATAAGGGAGGTTGTTGAGCAGTTCTTC	CASSVAPGIREVVEQFF
TRBV18	14	NA	NA	TRBJ2-7	TGTGCCAGCTCACCACCAGCAGACTCCTACGAGCAGTACTTC	CASSPPADSYEQYF
TRBV7-9	15	NA	NA	TRBJ2-4	TGTGCCAGCAGCTTAGCGGGCGGTACCAAAAACATTCAGTACTTC	CASSLAGGTKNIQYF
TRBV27	13	NA	NA	TRBJ2-1	TGTGCCAGCAGGGGGCGTTCCTACAATGAGCAGTTCTTC	CASRGRSYNEQFF
TRBV7-9	13	NA	NA	TRBJ1-5	TGTGCCAGCAGCTTAAGAGAGAATCAGCCCCAGCATTTT	CASSLRENQPQHF
TRBV7-2	14	NA	NA	TRBJ1-2	TGTGCCAGCACTGAGGGTGGGCAACCCAATGGCTACACCTTC	CASTEGGQPNGYTF
TRBV3-1/TRBV3-2	15	NA	NA	TRBJ1-4	TGTGCCAGCAGCCAAGGGCCGTCCGCGGGGGAAAAACTGTTTTTT	CASSQGPSAGEKLFF
TRBV3-1/TRBV3-2	17	TRBD2	NA	TRBJ2-3	TGTGCCAGCAGCCAAGATCTGAGCGGGGGGGTCCAGGATACGCAGTATTTT	CASSQDLSGGVQDTQYF
TRBV19	13	NA	NA	TRBJ2-7	TGTGCCAGTAGTATAACCGGGTCGGGCGAGCAGTACTTC	CASSITGSGEQYF
TRBV7-3	15	TRBD2	NA	TRBJ2-7	TGTGCCAGCAGCTCTAGCGGGAGGGACCACGGGGAGCAGTACTTC	CASSSSGRDHGEQYF
TRBV19	14	NA	NA	TRBJ2-2	TGTGCCAGTAGTCTCCGACCGGGAGCCGGGGAGCTGTTTTTT	CASSLRPGAGELFF
TRBV4-1	14	NA	NA	TRBJ2-4	TGCGCCAGCAGCCAATCGGGACTGAAAAACATTCAGTACTTC	CASSQSGLKNIQYF
TRBV7-8	14	NA	NA	TRBJ2-7	TGTGCCAGCAGCTTAATGCGGAGCTCCTACGAGCAGTACTTC	CASSLMRSSYEQYF
TRBV6-5	16	NA	NA	TRBJ1-3	TGTGCCAGCAGTTACTCGGGAGACTTCCTGGGAAACACCATATATTTT	CASSYSGDFLGNTIYF
TRBV20-1	11	NA	few	TRBJ1-1	TGCAGTCTCACAGTGAACACTGAAGCTTTCTTT	CSLTVNTEAFF
TRBV3-1/TRBV3-2	14	NA	NA	TRBJ2-7	TGTGCCAGCAGCCAACAAGGTACCCATGGGGAGCAGTACTTC	CASSQQGTHGEQYF
TRBV7-6	16	NA	NA	TRBJ1-4	TGTGCCAGCAGCGGATCGGCCGGCAGTTATAATGAAAAACTGTTTTTT	CASSGSAGSYNEKLFF
TRBV7-8	15	TRBD2	NA	TRBJ2-2	TGTGCCAGTATGGGGCTAGCGGTGTACACCGGGGAGCTGTTTTTT	CASMGLAVYTGELFF
TRBV14	15	NA	NA	TRBJ1-2	TGTGCCAGCAGCCCCCTGGTGGGCTTCAACTATGGCTACACCTTC	CASSPLVGFNYGYTF
TRBV9	15	NA	NA	TRBJ2-3	TGTGCCAGCAGCCCCGGGGGCCTAAGCACAGATACGCAGTATTTT	CASSPGGLSTDTQYF
TRBV9	16	NA	NA	TRBJ1-6	TGTGCCAGCAGCGTGCGGTTGGAGACCTGGGGTTCACCCCTCCACTTT	CASSVRLETWGSPLHF
TRBV15	15	NA	NA	TRBJ2-7	TGTGCCACCAGCAGAGTTATAGGGGGTCCCTCCGAGCAGTACTTC	CATSRVIGGPSEQYF